These 14 T cell receptor beta chains originate from one sample sequenced in a study of OX40 agonist ivuxolimab in advanced cancers. The assay was immunoSEQ multiplex PCR, and TCRdb's table has in-frame clones only and misses some. This sample yields approximately 72,000 clones, of which 75% to 85% are seen a single time; around 1.5% belongs to the top ten. This specimen was CD4+ or CD8+ T cells sorted from blood, taken in a trial of the OX40 agonist ivuxolimab. The receptors derive from an adult with an advanced solid tumor such as melanoma, head and neck, liver or kidney cancer.

The V and J genes are TRBV6-6 and TRBJ2-3; TRBD1 matches at 7 bases. The CDR3 contains 16 residues. V was clipped by 0 bases and J by 4 bases; unmatched bases: 7. Germline assignment: CDR1 MNHNY and CDR2 SVGAGI (reference sequence). The CDR3 reads CASSYSRGRRADTQYF. The CDR3 nucleotides read TGTGCCAGCAGTTACTCAAGGGGGCGAAGGGCAGATACGCAGTATTTT.

The chain carries TRBV4-1 and TRBJ2-7; 9 bases match TRBD1. This CDR3 contains 15 residues. V gave up 4 bases and J gave up 3 bases; unmatched junction bases: 7. The germline gives CDR1 MGHRA, CDR2 YSYEKL. The CDR3 bases are TGCGCCAGCAGCCGAGGGACAGGGTCAGTCTACGAGCAGTACTTC. It codes for CASSRGTGSVYEQYF.

J is TRBJ2-7 and V is TRBV28; D is unclear. The CDR3 sequence is 11 residues long. From germline, CDR1 is MDHEN and CDR2 SYDVKM. Trimming cost V 6 bases and J 2 bases, with 5 bases left between them. In DNA form, the CDR3 reads TGTGCCAGCAGCTCAACCTACGAGCAGTACTTC. Translation: CASSSTYEQYF.

For the CDR3, the DNA is TGTGCCAGCAGCTTAATAGGGGGGTCCTACGAGCAGTACTTC. Encoded protein: CASSLIGGSYEQYF. The rearrangement uses TRBV5-4 and TRBJ2-7, with D perhaps TRBD1 or TRBD2 (6 bases each). Germline V gene data show CDR1 as SGHNT and CDR2 as YYREEE (reference sequence). This CDR3 region has 14 residues. With 2 bases removed from V and 1 base from J, the gap between germline ends came to 10 bases. The full variable domain, completed using reference TRBV5-4 and TRBJ2-7, is ETGVTQSPTHLIKTRGQQVTLRCSSQSGHNTVSWYQQALGQGPQFIFQYYREEENGRGNFPPRFSGLQFPNYSSELNVNALELDDSALYLCASSLIGGSYEQYFGPGTRLTVT.

This chain uses TRBV6-1 with TRBJ2-3, with 7 bases aligning to TRBD1. The V segment lost 0 bases and the J segment 1 base; nucleotides outside the gene matches: 1. CDR3 size: 15 residues. Germline V lookup: CDR1 MNHNS, CDR2 SASEGT. The CDR3 DNA is TGTGCCAGCAGTGAAGCCCAGGGGGGCACAGATACGCAGTATTTT. It codes for CASSEAQGGTDTQYF.

This clone was seen just once. The gene calls are TRBV4-3 and TRBJ1-4; unclear D gene. The CDR3 has 15 amino acids. Germline CDR1 and CDR2: LGHNA and YSLEER. The V and J ends lost 0 bases and 5 bases respectively, with 10 bases between them. This CDR3 is CASSQDVGLNEKLFF. DNA of the CDR3: TGCGCCAGCAGCCAAGATGTTGGGCTAAATGAAAAACTGTTTTTT.

This clone has only a few counts. The J gene is TRBJ2-5, the V gene TRBV7-2; possible D gene TRBD2, 7 bases. This CDR3 spans 15 amino acids. Per germline, CDR1 SGHTA and CDR2 FQGNSA. Between the trimmed V and J ends, which lost 2 bases and 1 base, there was a span of 11 bases. This CDR3 reads CASSLKAGAQETQYF. The DNA of the CDR3 is TGTGCCAGCAGCTTAAAGGCGGGGGCCCAAGAGACCCAGTACTTC.

The V gene is TRBV7-2, the J gene TRBJ1-6, with no clear D. The CDR3 spans 13 residues. The V end lost 0 bases, the J end lost 14 bases, and 11 bases lay between the germline ends. CDR1 is SGHTA and CDR2 is FQGNSA in the germline V gene. The DNA of the CDR3 is TGTGCCAGCAGCTTAGCTCCTCGGGGTTCCCTCCACTTT. It is translated as CASSLAPRGSLHF. Based on the CDR3 plus reference TRBV7-2 and TRBJ1-6, the full variable domain is GAGVSQSPSNKVTEKGKDVELRCDPISGHTALYWYRQSLGQGLEFLIYFQGNSAPDKSGLPSDRFSAERTGGSVSTLTIQRTQQEDSAVYLCASSLAPRGSLHFGNGTRLTVT.

This chain connects TRBV18 to TRBJ2-7; a weak D match, TRBD2 (6 bases). The CDR3 runs 14 residues. The germline V gene has CDR1 KGHSH and CDR2 LQKENI. V lost 6 bases, J lost 2 bases, and 14 bases lay in between. In DNA form, the CDR3 reads TGTGCCAGCTCGTACGGGACTGGGACCTACGAGCAGTACTTC. It is translated as CASSYGTGTYEQYF. The full variable domain, with the rest looked up from reference TRBV18 and TRBJ2-7, is NAGVMQNPRHLVRRRGQEARLRCSPMKGHSHVYWYRQLPEEGLKFMVYLQKENIIDESGMPKERFSAEFPKEGPSILRIQQVVRGDSAAYFCASSYGTGTYEQYFGPGTRLTVT.

J is TRBJ2-1 and V is TRBV5-1; 10 bases agree with TRBD2. Germline V gene data show CDR1 as SGHRS and CDR2 as YFSETQ. V lost 0 bases, J lost 7 bases, and 13 bases stayed unmatched. This CDR3 is 18 amino acids long. CDR3 DNA: TGCGCCAGCAGCTTGGGGCCTAGCGGGAGAGGAGGGTGGAATGAGCAGTTCTTC. This gives the protein CASSLGPSGRGGWNEQFF.

This clone was seen a single time. This chain uses TRBV5-1 with TRBJ2-7; 12 positions agree with TRBD2. CDR1 and CDR2 from the germline V gene are SGHRS and YFSETQ. The junction had 7 bases not matched to a gene; V was cut back by 4 bases and J by 2 bases. The CDR3 consists of 16 residues. The CDR3 nucleotides are TGCGCCAGCAGCCTTAAACGGACTAGCGGGGCCTACGAGCAGTACTTC. Translating it yields CASSLKRTSGAYEQYF.

The CDR3 DNA is TGTGCCAGCAGCGAGGGCGTGACCGGGGAGCTGTTTTTT. Protein: CASSEGVTGELFF. The chain couples TRBV9 to TRBJ2-2, with D unresolved. The CDR3 is 13 amino acids. Germline V gives CDR1 SGDLS, CDR2 YYNGEE. V lost 3 bases and J lost 5, with 8 bases in between. Variable domain in full (rest from reference TRBV9 and TRBJ2-2): DSGVTQTPKHLITATGQRVTLRCSPRSGDLSVYWYQQSLDQGLQFLIQYYNGEERAKGNILERFSAQQFPDLHSELNLSSLELGDSALYFCASSEGVTGELFFGEGSRLTVL.

V gene TRBV11-3 combines with J gene TRBJ2-7, with 13 bases that match TRBD2. Germline V gives CDR1 SGHNT, CDR2 YENEEA. CDR3 length: 14 residues. Trimming removed 4 bases from V and 7 bases from J; junction bases left unmatched: 4. The chain's CDR3 is CASSWTSGSGEQYF. The CDR3 nucleotides read TGTGCCAGCAGCTGGACTAGCGGGAGTGGGGAGCAGTACTTC.

The J gene is TRBJ2-1, the V gene TRBV15; 14 bases agree with TRBD2. V lost 6 bases and J lost 2; bases outside the gene matches: 12. Germline-derived CDR1 and CDR2 are LNHNV and YYDKDF (reference sequence). The CDR3 contains 19 residues. The CDR3 spells CATRAGTATSGRAYNEQFF. CDR3 DNA: TGTGCCACCAGAGCTGGGACAGCGACTAGCGGGAGGGCCTACAATGAGCAGTTCTTC.